This T cell receptor (beta chain) was captured by sequencing in a study of response to subunit inactivated influenza vaccine. Germline V gene data show CDR1 as MDHEN and CDR2 as SYDVKM. V was clipped by 5 bases and J by 2 bases; unmatched bases: 4. This CDR3 contains 15 residues. The study, taken as a whole, reports: Few additional T cells are recruited per seasonal influenza vaccination, authors suggested.

TCRdb processed the RT-PCR reads anew with MiXCR; each CDR3 protein has one entry. Of around 530,000 distinct CDR3 sequences detected, about 15% appear once; the ten largest clones hold less than 4%. This clonotype showed up many times. What it binds is unknown. This sequence originates from a man aged 50-75 years who received an inactivated influenza vaccine. This sample comprised CD4+ T cells sorted from PBMCs, obtained 23 months after vaccination. The J gene is TRBJ2-5, the V gene TRBV28; TRBD2 matches at 11 bases. This chain's CDR3 is CASSRTSGLQETQYF. The CDR3 DNA reads as TGTGCCAGCAGTAGGACTAGCGGGTTACAAGAGACCCAGTACTTC.